One and the same sample provided the 15 T cell receptor beta chains below, sequenced in a study of PD-L1 blockade in urothelial cancer. Documented time point: peripheral blood 6 weeks after treatment start. Method: immunoSEQ multiplex PCR; TCRdb's copy keeps in-frame clones and lacks some. The sample has about 120,000 clones; about 89% are singletons. The sequencing used PBMCs, collected around atezolizumab (anti-PD-L1) treatment. The receptors were gathered from a man aged 55 to 70 with urothelial cancer.

The chain links TRBV19 to TRBJ2-2; possibly TRBD1 for D (7 bases). Germline assignment: CDR1 LNHDA and CDR2 SQIVND (reference sequence). V lost 11 bases and J 4 bases, leaving 20 bases between the germline ends. The CDR3 totals 15 residues. The CDR3 region has the DNA TGTGCCTCGAAGGGGCAGGGGGGAGGCACCGGGGAGCTGTTTTTT. Translated: CASKGQGGGTGELFF.

The V and J genes are TRBV9 and TRBJ2-3, with 9 bases aligning to TRBD1. This CDR3 has 17 residues. Germline V gives CDR1 SGDLS, CDR2 YYNGEE. J was trimmed by 3 bases and V by 4 bases; bases with no gene match: 12. DNA of the CDR3: TGTGCCAGCAGCCCGAGGGACAGGGTGGGAATAACAGATACGCAGTATTTT. This encodes CASSPRDRVGITDTQYF. Full variable domain (outside the CDR3, taken from reference TRBV9 and TRBJ2-3): DSGVTQTPKHLITATGQRVTLRCSPRSGDLSVYWYQQSLDQGLQFLIQYYNGEERAKGNILERFSAQQFPDLHSELNLSSLELGDSALYFCASSPRDRVGITDTQYFGPGTRLTVL.

J is TRBJ2-1 and V is TRBV27, with 8 bases that match TRBD1. The V segment lost 5 bases and the J segment 8 bases; nucleotides outside the gene matches: 8. The CDR3 has 14 amino acids. Germline assignment: CDR1 MNHEY and CDR2 SMNVEV (reference sequence). CDR3 DNA sequence: TGTGCCAGCAGTCCAAGAGGACAGGGCGATGAGCAGTTCTTC. It is translated as CASSPRGQGDEQFF.

This chain connects TRBV27 to TRBJ2-7; TRBD1 matches 8 bases. With V trimmed by 5 bases and J by 5 bases, 11 bases remained unmatched. The CDR3 spans 15 residues. The V gene's germline CDR1 is MNHEY and CDR2 SMNVEV (reference sequence). The chain's CDR3 is CASSLRQTGAHEQYF. The CDR3 nucleotides are TGTGCCAGCAGTCTACGGCAGACAGGGGCCCACGAGCAGTACTTC.

This rearrangement joins TRBV29-1 to TRBJ1-4; D perhaps matches TRBD1 (6 bases). The germline V gene has CDR1 SQVTM and CDR2 ANQGSEA. The CDR3 is 14 residues long. Deletions cut 4 bases from V and 0 bases from J, with 9 bases between. The CDR3 loop is CSVGGHATNEKLFF. The CDR3 DNA reads TGCAGCGTTGGGGGACATGCAACTAATGAAAAACTGTTTTTT.

This rearrangement joins TRBV28 to TRBJ1-3; 9 bases line up with TRBD1. This CDR3 is 14 amino acids long. With V trimmed by 5 bases and J by 8 bases, 7 bases remained unmatched. The germline V gene encodes CDR1 MDHEN and CDR2 SYDVKM. The chain's CDR3 is CASSHGTGYDTIYF. CDR3 coding DNA: TGTGCCAGCAGTCACGGGACAGGGTACGACACCATATATTTT.

V is TRBV18 and J is TRBJ1-2; 8 positions agree with TRBD1. CDR1 and CDR2 from the germline V gene are KGHSH and LQKENI. J lost 8 bases, V lost 3 bases, and 11 bases had no gene match. The CDR3 is 15 amino acids. The CDR3 reads CASSPQDREGGGYTF. Here the CDR3 DNA reads TGTGCCAGCTCACCCCAGGACAGGGAAGGGGGCGGCTACACCTTC.

The V call is TRBV28, the J call TRBJ2-1, with 10 bases identical to TRBD1. The ends lost 5 bases at V and 5 bases at J; junction bases unmatched: 9. Germline CDR1 reads MDHEN; CDR2 reads SYDVKM. The CDR3 loop spans 16 amino acids. CDR3 in amino acids: CASSRTGTGVNNEQFF. CDR3 DNA: TGTGCCAGCAGTAGAACCGGGACAGGGGTGAACAATGAGCAGTTCTTC. Filled out from reference TRBV28 and TRBJ2-1, the complete variable domain reads DVKVTQSSRYLVKRTGEKVFLECVQDMDHENMFWYRQDPGLGLRLIYFSYDVKMKEKGDIPEGYSVSREKKERFSLILESASTNQTSMYLCASSRTGTGVNNEQFFGPGTRLTVL.

The chain employs TRBV5-4 and TRBJ2-2, with unresolved D. Germline CDR1 reads SGHNT; CDR2 reads YYREEE (reference sequence). V lost 0 bases and J lost 4, with 7 bases in between. The CDR3 consists of 14 residues. The CDR3 loop reads CASSLVEATGELFF. CDR3 nucleotides: TGTGCCAGCAGCTTGGTCGAGGCCACCGGGGAGCTGTTTTTT.

The V gene is TRBV6-5, the J gene TRBJ2-7; 7 nucleotides match TRBD1. This CDR3 has 14 residues. J was trimmed by 2 bases and V by 2 bases; bases with no gene match: 3. Germline V gives CDR1 MNHEY, CDR2 SVGAGI. CDR3 DNA: TGTGCCAGCAGTTACACCGGGACAGCCTACGAGCAGTACTTC. Translating it yields CASSYTGTAYEQYF.

The V call is TRBV4-3, the J call TRBJ1-1; a weak D match, TRBD1 (5 bases). This CDR3 has 16 residues. In germline, CDR1 is LGHNA, CDR2 YSLEER. V was shortened by 2 bases and J by 6 bases, with 19 bases between the two germline ends. CDR3 nucleotides: TGCGCCAGCAGCCAACGACCGCATTCGCAGGGCTCTGAAGCTTTCTTT. Protein sequence: CASSQRPHSQGSEAFF.

The V call is TRBV18, the J call TRBJ2-6, with TRBD1 matching over 12 bases. The J segment lost 1 base and the V segment lost 5 bases, leaving 6 bases of the junction unmatched. The germline V gene has CDR1 KGHSH and CDR2 LQKENI. The CDR3 spans 18 residues. The chain's CDR3 is CASSIRDRGLSGANVLTF. The CDR3 DNA follows: TGTGCCAGCTCAATCCGGGACAGGGGGCTTTCTGGGGCCAACGTCCTGACTTTC.

Only a few counts were recorded for this clone. The chain employs TRBV7-9 and TRBJ1-6, with 10 positions matching TRBD1. Germline V CDR1 and CDR2: SEHNR, FQNEAQ (reference sequence). V shed 5 bases, J shed 16 bases, and the junction held 11 bases outside the gene matches. This CDR3 has 14 amino acids. CDR3 coding DNA: TGTGCCAGCAGCCTCCTTGAGGGACAGGGGAGGCTCCACTTT. Translating gives CASSLLEGQGRLHF.

The count of this clone is one. V usage is TRBV28 and J usage is TRBJ2-1; 9 bases match TRBD1. CDR3 size: 14 residues. Per the germline V gene, CDR1 is MDHEN and CDR2 is SYDVKM. V lost 8 bases and J lost 7; bases outside the gene matches: 9. CDR3 in amino acids: CASDPGQGKNEQFF. CDR3 DNA sequence: TGTGCCAGCGATCCGGGACAGGGAAAGAATGAGCAGTTCTTC.

This clone appeared a few times. The chain uses TRBV20-1 and TRBJ1-3; D call uncertain. The CDR3 runs 11 residues. V shed 0 bases and J shed 10 bases, with 7 bases lying between them. CDR1 is DFQATT, CDR2 SNEGSKA, per germline (reference sequence). CDR3: CSARDVRTIYF. The CDR3 DNA sequence: TGCAGTGCTAGAGATGTGAGAACCATATATTTT.